The entry that follows covers one T cell receptor (beta chain) sequence. TCRdb's table, derived via immunoSEQ multiplex PCR, lists solely in-frame clones and lacks some. The sample lists over a million clones, more than 75% occurring once. CDR1 is SGHNT and CDR2 is YYREEE in the germline V gene (reference sequence). V shed 3 bases, J shed 8 bases, and the junction held 5 bases outside the gene matches. The CDR3 runs to 15 residues. The data derive from a study of shared clonotypes between healthy human individuals. The chain combines TRBV5-4 with TRBJ2-1; 13 bases line up with TRBD2. This receptor was identified in a man younger than 30 in good health. Some clones in this sample may be carry-over from other donors' samples. Sequences were obtained from memory CD4+ T cells from PBMCs. Subset in this sample: CD45RA-negative fraction. The CDR3 DNA is TGTGCCAGCAGCTCCGGGACTAGCGGGATATATGAGCAGTTCTTC. It codes for CASSSGTSGIYEQFF.